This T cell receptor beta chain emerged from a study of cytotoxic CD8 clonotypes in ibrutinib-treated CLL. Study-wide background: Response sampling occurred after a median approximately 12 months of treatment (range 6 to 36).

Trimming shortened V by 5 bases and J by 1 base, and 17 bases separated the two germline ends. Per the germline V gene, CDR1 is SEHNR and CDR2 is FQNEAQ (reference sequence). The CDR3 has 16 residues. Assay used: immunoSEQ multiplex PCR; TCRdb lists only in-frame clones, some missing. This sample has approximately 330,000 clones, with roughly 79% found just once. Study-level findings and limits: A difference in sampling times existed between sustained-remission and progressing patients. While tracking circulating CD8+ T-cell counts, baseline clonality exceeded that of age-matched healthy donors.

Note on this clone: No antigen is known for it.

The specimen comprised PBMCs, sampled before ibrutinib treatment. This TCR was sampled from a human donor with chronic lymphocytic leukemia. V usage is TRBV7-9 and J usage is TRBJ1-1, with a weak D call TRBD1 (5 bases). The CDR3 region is CASSPQGLGGNTEAFF. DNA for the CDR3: TGTGCCAGCAGCCCCCAGGGATTGGGGGGGAACACTGAAGCTTTCTTT.